The source of this TCR beta chain is a study of identical twins' blood T cells (dated by TCRdb to 2012 to 2014). At the level of the whole study: The approximately twelve libraries, six for the alpha chain and six for the beta chain, yielded roughly 50 million Illumina reads in total. The study compared TCR alpha and beta chain repertoires of three pairs of monozygous twins using next-generation sequencing to assess genetic influence on repertoire formation.

The library was generated by 5' RACE. These reads were obtained on an Illumina Genome Analyzer IIx. RNA-based TCR cDNA libraries were prepared by a previously described protocol with several modifications. Sample-specific barcodes were introduced on both ends of each TCR cDNA library during cDNA synthesis and amplification to prevent cross-contamination. The authors' pipeline ran thus. Between about 90,000 and nearly 550,000 clonotypes were identified per individual, and roughly 2.2 to 3.6 million CDR3-containing reads were obtained per library. Reads carrying improper barcode index combinations were removed, after which the MiTCR software was used to build a cloneset for each library. During the assembly of CDR3 clonotypes by MiTCR, low-quality reads were filtered or rescued and PCR and sequencing errors were corrected. Artificial out-of-frame clonotypes were mapped to in-frame sequences, with one indel allowed in the CDR3, and then removed. Similarity in V and J gene usage between donors was calculated as the Jensen-Shannon divergence divided by the mean entropy. TCRdb redid the processing of the public reads, applying fastp at Q25 and MiXCR, and retained in-frame beta chains. For every CDR3 protein sequence, its rows merge into one entry that carries the most common genes and DNA. These V and J calls originate from TCRdb's pipeline instead of the authors' own analysis. The sample table lists a few hundred thousand distinct CDR3 sequences, about 28% of them with a count of one. Clones ranked in the top ten supply about 6% of the sample.

This clonotype was picked up a small number of times. It lacks a known antigen. No base quality values were provided; no much bigger clone lies one nucleotide off. The donors were six healthy women who made up three monozygous twin pairs. All three twin pairs had been reared together and were thought likely to have met the same infectious agents and vaccines. RNA was isolated from peripheral blood mononuclear cells and used to prepare TCR cDNA libraries. What the study reported, not specific to this receptor: Validation by independent studies was stated to be required for the proposed role of the TCRalpha J segment in MHC recognition during thymic selection. Among the most abundant TCRbeta clonotypes, each donor shared more CDR3 sequences with her twin than with unrelated donors. Twin pairs were reported to be markedly more alike in V gene usage than unrelated donors were, even when looking at non-selected out-of-frame TCRbeta clonotypes. How many CDR3 clonotypes two donors shared depended mainly on the product of their cloneset sizes, and the twins did not clearly stray from this trend. Because the twins were reared together, environmental influences could not be excluded as an explanation for twin similarity.

This receptor was taken from a woman aged 18 to 49 in good health. The sample consisted of PBMCs.

The encoded CDR3 is CASSEGLGDTQYF. The nucleotides read TGTGCCAGCAGCGAGGGACTAGGAGATACGCAGTATTTT. The chain uses TRBV3-1 and TRBJ2-3; TRBD2 matches 8 bases in the middle. Trimmed from V: 5 bases; trimmed from J: 5 bases; junction bases lacking a gene match: 3. CDR1 and CDR2, looked up from the germline V gene (reference sequence), are LGHDT and YNNKEL. The CDR3 has 13 amino acids, counting the end cysteine and phenylalanine. Only the CDR3 part of the read is kept: 39 bases, read in frame from the first base.